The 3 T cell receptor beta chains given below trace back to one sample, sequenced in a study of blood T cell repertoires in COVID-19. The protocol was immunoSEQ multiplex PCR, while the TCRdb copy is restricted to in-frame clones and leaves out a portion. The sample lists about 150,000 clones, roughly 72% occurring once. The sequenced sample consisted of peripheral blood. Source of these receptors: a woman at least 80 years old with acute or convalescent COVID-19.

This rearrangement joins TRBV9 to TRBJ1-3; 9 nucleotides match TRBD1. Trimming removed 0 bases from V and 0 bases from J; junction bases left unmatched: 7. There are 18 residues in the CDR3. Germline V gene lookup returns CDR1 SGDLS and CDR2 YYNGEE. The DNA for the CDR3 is TGTGCCAGCAGCGTAGGGGACAGGGCGATAAGCTCTGGAAACACCATATATTTT. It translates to CASSVGDRAISSGNTIYF.

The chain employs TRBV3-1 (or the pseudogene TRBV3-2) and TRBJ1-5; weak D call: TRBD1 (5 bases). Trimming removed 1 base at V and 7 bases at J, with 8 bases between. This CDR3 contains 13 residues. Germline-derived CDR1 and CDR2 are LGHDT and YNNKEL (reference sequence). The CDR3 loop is CASSQVGGQPQHF. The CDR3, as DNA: TGTGCCAGCAGCCAAGTGGGGGGACAGCCCCAGCATTTT.

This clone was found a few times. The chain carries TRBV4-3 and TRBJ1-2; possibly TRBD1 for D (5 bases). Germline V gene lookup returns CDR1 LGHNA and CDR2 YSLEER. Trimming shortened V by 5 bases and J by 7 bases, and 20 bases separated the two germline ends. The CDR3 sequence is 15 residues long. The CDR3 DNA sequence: TGCGCCAGCAGCTTGGGGGAGGGATCATCGCGTGGCTACACCTTC. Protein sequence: CASSLGEGSSRGYTF.